This entry lists 19 T cell receptor beta chains sequenced from one sample in a study of T cell repertoires in cytomegalovirus infection. Via MiXCR, TCRdb re-called the reads, giving one row per CDR3 protein. The sample lists around 210,000 distinct CDR3 sequences; approximately 6.7% were seen once. Sequenced sample: PBMCs. Receptors originate from a human donor in good health (CMV status not recorded). Some clones in this sample may be carry-over from other donors' samples.

The table lists this clonotype with many counts. The chain carries TRBV4-2 and TRBJ1-6, with D perhaps TRBD1 (6 bases). This CDR3 has 13 amino acids. V lost 3 bases, J lost 11 bases, and 11 bases lay in between. The V gene's germline CDR1 is LGHNA and CDR2 YNFKEQ. The CDR3 DNA follows: TGTGCCAGCAGCCACTCGAAGGGGGCACCCCTCCACTTT. The encoded protein is CASSHSKGAPLHF.

At least ten counts were recorded for this clonotype. The chain has TRBV29-1 and TRBJ2-1, with D maybe TRBD1 (6 bases). The CDR3 sequence is 10 residues long. The germline V gene encodes CDR1 SQVTM and CDR2 ANQGSEA. Between the trimmed V and J ends, which lost 7 bases and 9 bases, there was a span of 10 bases. The CDR3 sequence is CSALGGEQFF. CDR3 sequence (DNA): TGCAGCGCCCTAGGGGGTGAGCAGTTCTTC.

This clonotype has a handful of counts. J is TRBJ1-5 and V is TRBV24-1; TRBD1 is a possible D gene (5 bases). This CDR3 has 13 amino acids. V lost 9 bases to trimming and J lost 2 bases, with 10 bases between them. The germline gives CDR1 KGHDR, CDR2 SFDVKD. The CDR3 reads CATRGIRNQPQHF. DNA for the CDR3: TGTGCCACCCGGGGGATACGCAATCAGCCCCAGCATTTT.

This clonotype showed up many times. V and J are TRBV12-3 or TRBV12-4 and TRBJ1-1; no definite D call. The CDR3 is 13 residues long. V lost 2 bases and J 1 base, leaving 5 bases between the germline ends. The CDR3 DNA sequence: TGTGCCAGCAGTTTATCCTGGAACACTGAAGCTTTCTTT. It yields the protein CASSLSWNTEAFF.

The rearrangement joins TRBV4-3 to TRBJ2-3, with 7 nucleotides matching TRBD1. Germline V gene data show CDR1 as LGHNA and CDR2 as YSLEER. The CDR3 length is 16 residues. After removal of 1 base from V and 0 bases from J, the junction contained 4 bases not matched to a gene. Here the CDR3 reads CASSQVIQGSTDTQYF. For the CDR3, the DNA is TGCGCCAGCAGCCAAGTCATACAGGGGAGCACAGATACGCAGTATTTT.

This clonotype was found many times. The chain links TRBV7-6 to TRBJ2-7, with D possibly being TRBD1 (5 bases). Deletions cut 6 bases from V and 1 base from J, with 13 bases between. CDR3 size: 14 residues. The V gene's germline CDR1 is SGHVS and CDR2 FNYEAQ. The CDR3 region is CASRPRQKSYEQYF. As DNA, the CDR3 is TGTGCCAGCAGACCCCGACAGAAGTCCTACGAGCAGTACTTC.

This clonotype was found a few times. The V gene is TRBV20-1, the J gene TRBJ1-2; a weak D match, TRBD1 (5 bases). Trimming took 5 bases from V and 5 from J, leaving 15 bases between them. This CDR3 region has 13 residues. CDR1 is DFQATT and CDR2 is SNEGSKA in the germline V gene (reference sequence). The CDR3 spells CSAEGTGWYGYTF. The DNA for the CDR3 is TGCAGTGCTGAGGGGACGGGTTGGTATGGCTACACCTTC.

This clonotype showed up many times. V usage is TRBV29-1 and J usage is TRBJ1-1, with no clear D. Germline CDR1 and CDR2: SQVTM and ANQGSEA. This CDR3 spans 15 amino acids. With 2 bases removed from V and 6 bases from J, the gap between germline ends came to 19 bases. CDR3 amino acids: CSVESSTLGGSEAFF. The CDR3 DNA sequence: TGCAGCGTTGAATCCTCCACTTTAGGAGGGTCTGAAGCTTTCTTT.

This clonotype was seen ten or more times. This rearrangement joins TRBV14 to TRBJ1-1, with D perhaps matching TRBD1 (6 bases). The CDR3 consists of 13 residues. The germline CDR1 and CDR2 sequences are SGHDN and FVKESK. Trimming left V 2 bases short and J 6 bases short, with 10 bases between. This CDR3 is CASSQLRGAEAFF. The CDR3 region has the DNA TGTGCCAGCAGCCAACTTAGGGGGGCTGAAGCTTTCTTT.

This clonotype was observed a handful of times. This chain connects TRBV10-3 to TRBJ2-7; TRBD1 matches 9 bases. The germline CDR1 and CDR2 sequences are ENHRY and SYGVKD. V was clipped by 4 bases and J by 7 bases; unmatched bases: 8. This CDR3 is 14 amino acids long. The CDR3 DNA reads as TGTGCCATCAGTGCGGGGACAGGGATGAGGGAGCAGTACTTC. This translates into CAISAGTGMREQYF.

This clonotype has at least ten counts. This chain connects TRBV19 to TRBJ1-1; no reliable D call. V was pared by 9 bases and J by 0 bases, with 11 bases between. This CDR3 contains 13 residues. Germline assignment: CDR1 LNHDA and CDR2 SQIVND (reference sequence). The DNA for the CDR3 is TGTGCCAGCTCCCCGGTATTGAACACTGAAGCTTTCTTT. Protein sequence: CASSPVLNTEAFF. The whole variable domain, filled in from reference TRBV19 and TRBJ1-1, reads DGGITQSPKYLFRKEGQNVTLSCEQNLNHDAMYWYRQDPGQGLRLIYYSQIVNDFQKGDIAEGYSVSREKKESFPLTVTSAQKNPTAFYLCASSPVLNTEAFFGQGTRLTVV.

This clonotype was recorded many times. V usage is TRBV28 and J usage is TRBJ1-5, with TRBD1 identical over 8 bases. The ends lost 5 bases at V and 2 bases at J; junction bases unmatched: 11. The length of the CDR3 is 17 residues. CDR1 MDHEN and CDR2 SYDVKM come from the germline V gene. Here the CDR3 reads CASSPTTGVVGNQPQHF. DNA of the CDR3: TGTGCCAGCAGTCCTACGACAGGGGTGGTAGGCAATCAGCCCCAGCATTTT.

There are many counts of this clonotype. This chain uses TRBV7-2 with TRBJ1-1; a possible D gene is TRBD1 (6 bases). Between the trimmed V and J ends, which lost 4 bases and 0 bases, there was a span of 15 bases. The CDR3 contains 16 residues. From germline, CDR1 is SGHTA and CDR2 FQGNSA. As DNA, the CDR3 is TGTGCCAGCAGCTCATACCACAGGGTCATGAACACTGAAGCTTTCTTT. Translation: CASSSYHRVMNTEAFF.

This clonotype was counted many times. This chain links TRBV19 with TRBJ2-3; D is undetermined. In germline, CDR1 is LNHDA, CDR2 SQIVND (reference sequence). The ends were cut back, 3 bases at V and 0 bases at J, with 10 bases in the middle. The CDR3 spans 15 residues. The CDR3 loop reads CASSISPASTDTQYF. Here the CDR3 DNA reads TGTGCCAGTAGTATTTCGCCAGCTAGCACAGATACGCAGTATTTT.

This clonotype was seen ten or more times. The rearrangement uses TRBV6-2 or TRBV6-3 and TRBJ1-1, with D maybe TRBD1 (5 bases). CDR1 and CDR2 (germline): MNHEY, SVGEGT. Trimming removed 6 bases from V and 0 bases from J, with 23 bases in between. This CDR3 spans 18 amino acids. This CDR3 is CASRWDLLHPSMNTEAFF. CDR3 nucleotide sequence: TGTGCCAGCAGGTGGGACCTTCTCCATCCAAGCATGAACACTGAAGCTTTCTTT.

This clonotype has ten or more counts. The V call is TRBV25-1, the J call TRBJ2-7; D unresolved. The germline CDR1 and CDR2 sequences are MGHDK and SYGVNS. V lost 3 bases, J lost 6 bases, and 6 bases lay in between. This CDR3 has 11 residues. In nucleotides, the CDR3 is TGTGCCAGCAGTGAGTCAGTCGAGCAGTACTTC. Protein: CASSESVEQYF.

For the CDR3, the DNA is TGTGCCAGCAGTTTCGGGGGGGTGGGGTGGAATGAGCAGTTCTTC. Amino acids: CASSFGGVGWNEQFF. The genes are TRBV6-1 and TRBJ2-1; the match to TRBD2 covers 8 bases. The V segment lost 5 bases and the J segment 7 bases; nucleotides outside the gene matches: 10. CDR1 MNHNS and CDR2 SASEGT come from the germline V gene. The CDR3 sequence is 15 residues long.

This clonotype has ten or more counts. The chain links TRBV7-9 to TRBJ2-1; D is unclear. Germline V gene sequence: CDR1 SEHNR, CDR2 FQNEAQ (reference sequence). V gave up 5 bases and J gave up 8 bases, with 10 bases separating them. The CDR3 contains 12 residues. The CDR3 nucleotides read TGTGCCAGCAGCCTTAATCTCTATGAGCAGTTCTTC. It encodes CASSLNLYEQFF.

This clonotype was seen only a few times. This chain joins TRBV14 and TRBJ1-4, with TRBD1 matching 11 bases. Germline trimming cut 4 bases from V and 0 bases from J; bases unmatched to any gene: 13. Per germline, CDR1 SGHDN and CDR2 FVKESK. The CDR3 length is 20 residues. The CDR3 DNA sequence: TGTGCCAGCAGCCCCCTACCTGACCCGGGACAGGGGGCAACTAATGAAAAACTGTTTTTT. Translated, it gives CASSPLPDPGQGATNEKLFF.